This TCR beta chain was retrieved from a study of blood T cell repertoires in COVID-19. Study-wide context: Samples of COVID-19 (acute and convalescent) were obtained from the United States, Italy and Spain. Nucleic acid was either cDNA or gDNA, and it came from T cells, B-cell-depleted T cells, or PBMCs.

Methods used by the authors: Researchers report that nucleated cell counts were estimated from reference gene primer amplification. Data came from immunoSEQ multiplex PCR; TCRdb stores just in-frame clones and leaves some out. That table supplies the V and J calls and clone size; D and trimming were determined from the DNA. The sample includes about 210,000 clones, roughly 90% of them seen just once. Each participant's cohort was designated according to participant-reported clinical history. V shed 6 bases, J shed 7 bases, and the junction held 11 bases outside the gene matches. This CDR3 contains 15 residues. Germline CDR1 is SNHLY and CDR2 is FYNNEI. This clone was seen a handful of times.

This chain links TRBV2 with TRBJ2-1, with 8 bases fitting TRBD1. The material sequenced was PBMCs or T cells enriched from blood (not recorded which). The receptor was derived from a man aged 18 to 30 with acute COVID-19. CDR3 protein: CASRPGTGPENEQFF. The CDR3, as DNA: TGTGCCAGCAGACCTGGGACAGGACCTGAGAATGAGCAGTTCTTC. The entire variable domain, with the rest obtained from reference TRBV2 and TRBJ2-1, is as follows: EPEVTQTPSHQVTQMGQEVILRCVPISNHLYFYWYRQILGQKVEFLVSFYNNEISEKSEIFDDQFSVERPDGSNFTLKIRSTKLEDSAMYFCASRPGTGPENEQFFGPGTRLTVL.